The present entry profiles one T cell receptor (beta chain) with its context. Its antigen remains unidentified. The record has no base qualities; no much larger clone is one base away. The germline V gene encodes CDR1 SGHAT and CDR2 FQNNGV. V and J are truncated by 5 bases and 0 bases respectively, leaving an intervening sequence of 14 bases. The CDR3 numbers 15 residues from cysteine through phenylalanine. Of all the DNA, just the CDR3 is kept, 45 bases in frame from base 1. The data are from a study of cytomegalovirus exposure and HLA in healthy donors (dated 2017 in TCRdb). Background for the entire study: A later analysis indicated that the 120 validation repertoires were generated on the platform also employed for the 700 or so repertoires of the first cohort. The study aimed to test whether cataloging public T cell receptors could reveal signatures of past pathogen exposure. A separate validation cohort of over 95 different subjects was used in addition to the approximately 670-subject first cohort. High-throughput TCR immunosequencing, statistical association of individual TCRs with disease status, and machine learning were combined to predict cytomegalovirus infection status.

Receptors were amplified or captured by the immunoSEQ multiplex PCR assay. The study's processing was this. A statistical classification framework was built to diagnose cytomegalovirus status from the catalog of TCR beta chain sequences. The table comes from immuneACCESS by way of TCRdb, which keeps in-frame sequences with V and J called. Part of the clones is missing from these tables; in studies checked, under half for an unresolved V gene and the rest for unknown reasons. V, J and clone size are those of that table, while D and trimming were read from the DNA. The sample yields 150,000 or so clones; 70% to 90% were counted once. Together, the top ten hold 20% to 25% of the sample. Donors formed part of the validation cohort, which comprised fewer than 150 subjects and was distinct from the first cohort of under 850 subjects. The study at large found these results: The classifier was reported to diagnose cytomegalovirus status with high specificity and sensitivity in both the original cohort and the validation cohort. In vitro tests confirmed that three of the cytomegalovirus-associated TCR beta chains recognize cytomegalovirus antigens. The authors suggested that the approach could potentially be generalized to other disease states and immunological phenotypes. The validation cohort had no HLA typing available for a later analysis, so co-occurrence within that cohort was assessed over all 130 or so repertoires. A total of roughly 160 TCR beta chains were listed by the study as associated with cytomegalovirus. Most TCR sequences were seen in very few donors, while some public TCRs were found in many individuals. In a later analysis, TCRs clustered in the first cohort were found to also tend to co-occur in the roughly 110 validation repertoires, with 94% of cluster scores above 0.

The V and J genes are TRBV11-2 and TRBJ2-7; the D gene is perhaps TRBD2, from 6 matching bases. The receptor comes from a man aged 18 to 29 in good health and CMV-seropositive. What was sequenced was PBMCs. The base sequence is TGTGCCAGCAGCCCCCTAACGGGGGACTCCTACGAGCAGTACTTC. Its amino acids are CASSPLTGDSYEQYF.